Listed below are T cell receptor beta chains from one sample, sequenced in a study of blood T cells in healthy people across ages. TCRdb passed the 5' RACE reads through MiXCR, listing each CDR3 protein once. This table has about 670,000 distinct CDR3 sequences, roughly 43% appearing once. Sequencing was done on a sample of blood. Every receptor here comes from a man aged 80 or over in good health. CDR3s include the opening cysteine and the closing phenylalanine or tryptophan. D genes are given only for firm matches. The size field is filled for only some rows; it gives once, few, many or a size class.

v_gene,j_gene,d_gene,abundance,CDR3nt,CDR3aa
TRBV12-3/TRBV12-4,TRBJ2-5,NA,NA,TGTGCCAGCAGTTTAGGGGGAGCTGGGGAAAAAGAGACCCAGTACTTC,CASSLGGAGEKETQYF
TRBV7-2,TRBJ2-5,TRBD2,NA,TGTGCCAGCAGCTTAAGCGCGGGAGCGGGTAGGGAGCAGTACTTC,CASSLSAGAGREQYF
TRBV20-1,TRBJ1-4,TRBD1,NA,TGCAGTGCTACAATCCGGACAGGGGGTGAAAAACTGTTTTTT,CSATIRTGGEKLFF
TRBV5-6,TRBJ1-2,NA,NA,TGTGCCAGCACCGCGGAGGTCTATGGCTACACCTTC,CASTAEVYGYTF
TRBV7-2,TRBJ2-5,NA,few,TGTGCCAGCAGCTTAGCGTCCAGCCCGGGCGGAACGTACTTC,CASSLASSPGGTYF
TRBV6-2/TRBV6-3,TRBJ2-7,TRBD2,NA,TGTGCCAGCAGTCGCACGACTAGCGGGGTAATCTACGAGCAGTACTTC,CASSRTTSGVIYEQYF
TRBV7-9,TRBJ2-3,NA,many,TGTGCCAGCAGCTTACAAACCTACCAGGGTGCAGATACGCAGTATTTT,CASSLQTYQGADTQYF
TRBV6-2/TRBV6-3,TRBJ2-3,NA,NA,TGTGCCAGCAGTTACCGGTCTAGCGGCACAGATACGCAGTATTTT,CASSYRSSGTDTQYF
TRBV7-2,TRBJ1-2,TRBD1,NA,TGTGCCAGCAGCCAGGGGACAGGGACTTATGGCTACACCTTC,CASSQGTGTYGYTF
TRBV5-1,TRBJ2-1,NA,many,TGTGCCAGCAGCTTCCGGGGTTCGTACAATGAGCAGTTCTTC,CASSFRGSYNEQFF
TRBV14,TRBJ1-2,TRBD1,few,TGTGCCAGCAGCCCTCTCCTCTTCGAACAGGGGAAAGACTATGGCTACACCTTC,CASSPLLFEQGKDYGYTF
TRBV29-1,TRBJ2-1,TRBD2,NA,TGCAGCGTTGAAGAAGGTGGGGGGGTTGACAATGAGCAGTTCTTC,CSVEEGGGVDNEQFF
TRBV6-2/TRBV6-3,TRBJ2-7,NA,few,TGTGCCAGCAGTCCCAACAGGGTTCAATCTAACGAGCAGTACTTC,CASSPNRVQSNEQYF
TRBV12-3/TRBV12-4,TRBJ1-2,TRBD1,once,TGTGCCGGCAGTTCCCATCCCCCCGGGACAGGGCTCGGTGGCTACACCTTC,CAGSSHPPGTGLGGYTF
TRBV20-1,TRBJ1-5,TRBD1,NA,TGCAGTGCTAGAGGAGACGGGACAGGGAATTACAATCAGCCCCAGCATTTT,CSARGDGTGNYNQPQHF
TRBV6-5,TRBJ1-4,NA,NA,TGTGCCAGCAGTTACTCCGACATTAGTAATGAAAAACTGTTTTTT,CASSYSDISNEKLFF
TRBV6-2/TRBV6-3,TRBJ2-5,NA,few,TGTGCCATACAAACCCCGACGAACAGGGCCGAGACCCAGTACTTC,CAIQTPTNRAETQYF
TRBV4-3,TRBJ2-7,NA,NA,TGCGCCAGCAGCCAGGGACGGGACGCCTCCTACGAGCAGTACTTC,CASSQGRDASYEQYF
TRBV5-1,TRBJ1-2,NA,NA,TGCGCCAGCAGCTCGGCCAGTAACTATGGCTACACCTTC,CASSSASNYGYTF
TRBV20-1,TRBJ2-7,NA,NA,TGCAGTACCAGGGGAGGACGGGACGAGCAGTACTTC,CSTRGGRDEQYF
TRBV6-1,TRBJ2-1,TRBD2,NA,TGTGCCAGCATGGAGGGGCTAGCGGGGACCCGGGGCATCAATGAGCAGTTCTTC,CASMEGLAGTRGINEQFF
TRBV9,TRBJ2-5,TRBD2,NA,TGTGCCAGCAGCGTAGGTTTTTCGCGGGGGGCCCAAGAGACCCAGTACTTC,CASSVGFSRGAQETQYF